This passage covers 28 T cell receptor beta chains from one sample sequenced in a study of T cells in Graves' hyperthyroidism and ophthalmopathy. TCR beta CDR3 region amplification was performed from RNA transcripts. TCR CDR3 regions were first amplified by RT-PCR with HTBI primers. TCRdb re-derived calls from the multiplex PCR reads in MiXCR, one entry per CDR3 protein. The sample shows approximately 520,000 distinct CDR3 sequences, approximately 25% of them seen only once. Sequencing used blood. These receptors all come from a woman in her thirties with Graves' ophthalmopathy.

This chain joins TRBV28 and TRBJ1-1; D remains ambiguous. Germline V gives CDR1 MDHEN, CDR2 SYDVKM. The CDR3 contains 11 residues. V shed 9 bases and J shed 5 bases, with 10 bases lying between them. CDR3 region: CASITETEAFF. CDR3 sequence (DNA): TGTGCCAGTATTACAGAGACTGAAGCTTTCTTT.

This rearrangement joins TRBV19 to TRBJ2-5, with D perhaps given as TRBD1 or TRBD2 (5 bases each). This CDR3 spans 15 amino acids. Deletions cut 5 bases from V and 2 bases from J, with 15 bases between. Germline lookup yields CDR1 LNHDA and CDR2 SQIVND (reference sequence). CDR3 sequence: CASSARGPLQETQYF. CDR3 DNA: TGTGCCAGTAGTGCCCGGGGCCCCCTTCAAGAGACCCAGTACTTC.

The chain joins TRBV6-1 to TRBJ1-3, with TRBD1 identical over 10 bases. The V and J ends lost 4 bases and 4 bases, in that order; junction bases with no gene match: 4. The CDR3 length is 15 residues. Germline CDR1 and CDR2: MNHNS and SASEGT. CDR3 loop: CASSVAGQGGNTIYF. The CDR3, as DNA: TGTGCCAGCAGTGTGGCGGGACAGGGGGGAAACACCATATATTTT.

J is TRBJ2-5 and V is TRBV20-1; 7 positions match TRBD2. Germline V gene data show CDR1 as DFQATT and CDR2 as SNEGSKA (reference sequence). V was pared by 1 base and J by 1 base, with 3 bases of the junction left unmatched. This CDR3 has 14 amino acids. The CDR3 sequence is CSARVSGLQETQYF. DNA for the CDR3: TGCAGTGCTAGAGTTAGCGGGCTCCAAGAGACCCAGTACTTC.

V is TRBV2 and J is TRBJ2-5; D gene unclear. Trimming stripped 4 bases from V and 5 bases from J, with 14 bases between. This CDR3 spans 14 amino acids. The germline CDR1 and CDR2 sequences are SNHLY and FYNNEI. CDR3 sequence (DNA): TGTGCCAGCAGTGTGGTAGTGGTAGGGGAGACCCAGTACTTC. Its protein is CASSVVVVGETQYF.

The rearrangement joins TRBV2 to TRBJ2-7, with 7 positions matching TRBD1. Germline V gives CDR1 SNHLY, CDR2 FYNNEI. V trimming: 7 bases; J trimming: 2 bases; junction bases outside the gene matches: 11. The CDR3 consists of 15 residues. CDR3 protein: CASNLVGGGAYEQYF. CDR3 coding DNA: TGTGCCAGCAACCTTGTAGGGGGCGGTGCCTACGAGCAGTACTTC.

This clonotype was counted at least ten times. The rearrangement joins TRBV12-3 or TRBV12-4 to TRBJ2-5; 8 bases fit TRBD2. The CDR3 totals 13 residues. The V segment lost 6 bases and the J segment 3 bases; nucleotides outside the gene matches: 3. The CDR3 is CASSLLAEETQYF. CDR3 nucleotide sequence: TGTGCCAGCAGCTTACTAGCGGAAGAGACCCAGTACTTC.

In its sample, this clonotype was seen many times. The chain links TRBV11-2 to TRBJ1-5; D gene uncertain. V lost 5 bases and J 3 bases, leaving 14 bases between the germline ends. CDR3 length: 15 amino acids. The germline CDR1 and CDR2 sequences are SGHAT and FQNNGV. CDR3 sequence: CASSLGPSPNQPQHF. CDR3 bases: TGTGCCAGCAGCCTCGGACCTAGCCCCAATCAGCCCCAGCATTTT.

This clonotype occurred a few times. V usage is TRBV27 and J usage is TRBJ1-2, with a tentative D call TRBD1 (5 bases). V lost 6 bases, J lost 4 bases, and 12 bases lay in between. Germline CDR1 and CDR2: MNHEY and SMNVEV (reference sequence). This CDR3 is 13 amino acids long. CDR3 sequence (DNA): TGTGCCAGCAGGGGAACAGGCTTCTATGGCTACACCTTC. It specifies CASRGTGFYGYTF.

This clonotype appeared many times. The V and J genes are TRBV6-2 or TRBV6-3 and TRBJ2-7; 8 positions match TRBD1. The germline CDR1 and CDR2 sequences are MNHEY and SVGEGT. The CDR3 totals 13 residues. V trimming: 2 bases; J trimming: 6 bases; junction bases outside the gene matches: 3. CDR3 bases: TGTGCCAGCAGTTACGAGACAGGGGTCGAGCAGTACTTC. Translating gives CASSYETGVEQYF.

Ten or more counts support this clonotype. This chain links TRBV28 with TRBJ1-1; D is undetermined. The CDR3 totals 12 residues. Trimming took off 3 bases at V and 4 bases at J, with 6 bases between the two ends. Germline V CDR1 and CDR2: MDHEN, SYDVKM. CDR3: CASSLSVTEAFF. CDR3 coding DNA: TGTGCCAGCAGTTTGAGCGTCACTGAAGCTTTCTTT. Drawing the rest from reference TRBV28 and TRBJ1-1, the complete variable domain is DVKVTQSSRYLVKRTGEKVFLECVQDMDHENMFWYRQDPGLGLRLIYFSYDVKMKEKGDIPEGYSVSREKKERFSLILESASTNQTSMYLCASSLSVTEAFFGQGTRLTVV.

The genes are TRBV6-1 and TRBJ2-7; tentatively, D is TRBD2 (6 bases). Germline CDR1 MNHNS, CDR2 SASEGT. The CDR3 is made up of 15 amino acids. The V end lost 2 bases, the J end lost 3 bases, and 14 bases lay between the germline ends. The CDR3 DNA sequence: TGTGCCAGCAGTGAAAAGGGCGACGGGAGCTACGAGCAGTACTTC. It yields the protein CASSEKGDGSYEQYF.

This clonotype was counted many times. The rearrangement uses TRBV20-1 and TRBJ2-5; D perhaps matches TRBD2 (5 bases). V dropped 3 bases and J dropped 3 bases, with 8 bases sitting between them. The germline V gene encodes CDR1 DFQATT and CDR2 SNEGSKA (reference sequence). The CDR3 length is 12 residues. The CDR3 DNA reads TGCAGTGCTAGCCCCGGGAAAGAGACCCAGTACTTC. Protein: CSASPGKETQYF.

The genes are TRBV10-3 and TRBJ1-1, with unresolved D. The CDR3 is made up of 16 amino acids. The V gene lost 0 bases and the J gene lost 1 base, with 12 bases spanning the gap. Germline CDR1 is ENHRY and CDR2 is SYGVKD. The CDR3 reads CAISESLGCGNTEAFF. The CDR3 region has the DNA TGTGCCATCAGTGAGTCGCTGGGGTGCGGGAACACTGAAGCTTTCTTT.

Notes on this clonotype: A much bigger clone sits one base away, suggesting this may be a read error. The chain carries TRBV7-2 and TRBJ1-1; D remains unclear. Germline values: CDR1 SGHTA, CDR2 FQGNSA. The CDR3 has 12 amino acids. CDR3 protein: CSSSLDAGEAFF. CDR3 in DNA: TGTTCCAGCAGCTTAGACGCAGGAGAAGCTTTCTTT.

Concerning this clonotype: This may come from a read error, since a much larger clone is one base off. The conserved phenylalanine or tryptophan normally closing the CDR3 is absent here, so this likely arose from a read error. The rearrangement uses TRBV30 and TRBJ1-1; maybe TRBD1 (6 bases). This CDR3 is 11 amino acids long. Germline CDR1 reads GTSNPN; CDR2 reads SVGIG (reference sequence). The CDR3 coding sequence is TGTGCAAGGACTCAGGGGACTGAAGCTTTCCTT. As protein: CARTQGTEAFL.

In its sample, this clonotype was seen many times. This chain uses TRBV19 with TRBJ2-7, with no clear D. Per the germline V gene, CDR1 is LNHDA and CDR2 is SQIVND (reference sequence). The CDR3 runs to 13 residues. Trimming took off 1 base at V and 7 bases at J, with 11 bases between the two ends. The CDR3 sequence is CASSIVAREEQYF. CDR3 bases: TGTGCCAGTAGTATAGTAGCAAGAGAAGAGCAGTACTTC. Combining the CDR3 with reference TRBV19 and TRBJ2-7 gives the whole variable domain DGGITQSPKYLFRKEGQNVTLSCEQNLNHDAMYWYRQDPGQGLRLIYYSQIVNDFQKGDIAEGYSVSREKKESFPLTVTSAQKNPTAFYLCASSIVAREEQYFGPGTRLTVT.

The V call is TRBV15, the J call TRBJ2-5; D is perhaps TRBD2 (5 bases). V was cut by 1 base and J by 2 bases, with 11 bases left in between. Germline V gives CDR1 LNHNV, CDR2 YYDKDF (reference sequence). CDR3 length equals 15 residues. CDR3 coding DNA: TGTGCCACCAGCAGAGTTTCCGGGAAACAAGAGACCCAGTACTTC. It encodes CATSRVSGKQETQYF.

The genes are TRBV10-1 and TRBJ2-7, with a weak D call TRBD2 (6 bases). Per the germline V gene, CDR1 is WNHNN and CDR2 is SYGVQD (reference sequence). The V and J ends lost 2 bases and 5 bases respectively, with 13 bases between them. There are 14 residues in the CDR3. Written as DNA, the CDR3 is TGCGCCAGCAGTGAGCGGGAGTATTATCACGAGCAGTACTTC. Residues: CASSEREYYHEQYF.

The J gene is TRBJ2-7, the V gene TRBV4-2; 7 nucleotides line up with TRBD1. The CDR3 length is 14 residues. Germline lookup yields CDR1 LGHNA and CDR2 YNFKEQ. The V segment lost 0 bases and the J segment 4 bases; nucleotides outside the gene matches: 3. The CDR3 bases are TGTGCCAGCAGCCAAGAGATCAGGGGGTACGAGCAGTACTTC. This codes for CASSQEIRGYEQYF.

The genes are TRBV7-8 and TRBJ2-7; D is undetermined. V lost 4 bases, J lost 3 bases, and 13 bases lay in between. The length of the CDR3 is 14 residues. The germline gives CDR1 SGHVS, CDR2 FQNEAQ. CDR3 sequence (DNA): TGTGCCAGCAGCTATAGGATGGGCTACTACGAGCAGTACTTC. Translating it yields CASSYRMGYYEQYF.

This clonotype was seen only a few times. This sequence joins TRBV28 and TRBJ1-5; no firm D call. The CDR3 has 12 residues. V was clipped by 1 base and J by 8 bases, with 6 bases between them. Germline CDR1 MDHEN, CDR2 SYDVKM. Here the CDR3 reads CASSLSLEPQHF. The DNA for the CDR3 is TGTGCCAGCAGTTTATCCTTAGAGCCCCAGCATTTT. Full variable domain (missing parts from reference TRBV28 and TRBJ1-5): DVKVTQSSRYLVKRTGEKVFLECVQDMDHENMFWYRQDPGLGLRLIYFSYDVKMKEKGDIPEGYSVSREKKERFSLILESASTNQTSMYLCASSLSLEPQHFGDGTRLSIL.

This clonotype has at least ten counts. J is TRBJ2-7 and V is TRBV20-1, with 11 positions matching TRBD1. This CDR3 comprises 13 residues. J gave up 3 bases and V 4 bases, and 2 bases lay outside the gene matches. Germline V lookup: CDR1 DFQATT, CDR2 SNEGSKA (reference sequence). The CDR3 DNA reads TGCAGTGCTATCGGGACAGGGGGCTACGAGCAGTACTTC. Its translation is CSAIGTGGYEQYF.

This clonotype was found a few times. The chain couples TRBV12-3 or TRBV12-4 to TRBJ1-3; D ambiguous. CDR3 length: 13 amino acids. With 1 base removed from V and 10 bases from J, the gap between germline ends came to 11 bases. CDR3 in DNA: TGTGCCAGCAGTTTAGGGGAGATTTTAACCATATATTTT. Amino acid sequence: CASSLGEILTIYF.

The table lists this clonotype with a few counts. A clone one base away is much larger, so this may be a read error. This chain joins TRBV6-1 and TRBJ2-5; 9 positions agree with TRBD2. Germline-derived CDR1 and CDR2 are MNHNS and SASEGT. The CDR3 is made up of 15 amino acids. This CDR3 reads CASSAASGDQETKYF. The CDR3 DNA sequence: TGTGCCAGCAGTGCGGCTAGCGGGGACCAAGAGACCAAGTACTTC.

This clonotype was seen many times. The rearrangement joins TRBV18 to TRBJ1-2, with D possibly matching TRBD1 (6 bases). Trimming stripped 0 bases from V and 5 bases from J, with 13 bases between. The CDR3 has 15 residues. Germline V lookup: CDR1 KGHSH, CDR2 LQKENI. The CDR3 sequence: CASSPPNPGAYGYTF. In nucleotides, the CDR3 is TGTGCCAGCTCACCACCGAACCCGGGGGCGTATGGCTACACCTTC.

This clonotype was seen at least ten times. This chain links TRBV6-1 with TRBJ2-7; D gene ambiguous. The CDR3 totals 13 residues. The germline CDR1 and CDR2 sequences are MNHNS and SASEGT. V lost 4 bases and J 4 bases, leaving 11 bases between the germline ends. This chain's CDR3 is CASSVNIWYEQYF. The CDR3 DNA sequence: TGTGCCAGCAGTGTAAACATTTGGTACGAGCAGTACTTC.

There are a few counts of this clonotype. The chain carries TRBV11-2 and TRBJ2-7; 9 bases agree with TRBD2. Per the germline V gene, CDR1 is SGHAT and CDR2 is FQNNGV. The junction had 2 bases not matched to a gene; V was cut back by 2 bases and J by 0 bases. This CDR3 is built from 15 residues. This chain's CDR3 is CASSLLAGTSYEQYF. In DNA form, the CDR3 reads TGTGCCAGCAGCTTACTAGCGGGAACCTCCTACGAGCAGTACTTC.